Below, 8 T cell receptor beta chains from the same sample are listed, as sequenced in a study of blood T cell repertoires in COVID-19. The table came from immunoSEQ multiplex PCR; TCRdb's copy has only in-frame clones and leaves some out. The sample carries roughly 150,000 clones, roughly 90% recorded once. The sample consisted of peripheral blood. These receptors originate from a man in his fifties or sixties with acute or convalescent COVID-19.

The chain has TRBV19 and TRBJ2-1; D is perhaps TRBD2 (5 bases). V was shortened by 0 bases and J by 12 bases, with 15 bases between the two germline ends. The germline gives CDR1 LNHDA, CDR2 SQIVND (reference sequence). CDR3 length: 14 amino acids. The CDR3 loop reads CASSIDYRAGGQFF. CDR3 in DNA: TGTGCCAGTAGTATAGATTATAGGGCAGGAGGGCAGTTCTTC.

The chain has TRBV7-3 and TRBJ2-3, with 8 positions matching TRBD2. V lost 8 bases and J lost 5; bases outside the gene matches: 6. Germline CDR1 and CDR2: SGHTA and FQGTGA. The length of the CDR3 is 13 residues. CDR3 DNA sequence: TGTGCCAGCTCCGGGGGGGGCAGAGATACGCAGTATTTT. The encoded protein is CASSGGGRDTQYF.

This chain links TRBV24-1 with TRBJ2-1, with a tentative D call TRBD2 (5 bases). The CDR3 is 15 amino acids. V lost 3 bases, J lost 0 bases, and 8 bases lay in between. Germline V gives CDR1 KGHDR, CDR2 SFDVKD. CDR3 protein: CATSDGLASYNEQFF. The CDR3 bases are TGTGCCACCAGTGATGGCCTAGCCTCCTACAATGAGCAGTTCTTC.

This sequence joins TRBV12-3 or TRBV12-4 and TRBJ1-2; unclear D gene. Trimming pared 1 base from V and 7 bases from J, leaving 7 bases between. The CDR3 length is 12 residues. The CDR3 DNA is TGTGCCAGCAGTTTAGAGCAGCGTGGCTACACCTTC. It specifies CASSLEQRGYTF.

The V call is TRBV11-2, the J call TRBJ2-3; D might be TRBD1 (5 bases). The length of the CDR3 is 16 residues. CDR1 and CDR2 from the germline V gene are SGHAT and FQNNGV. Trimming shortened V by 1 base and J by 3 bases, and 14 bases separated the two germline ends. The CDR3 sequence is CASSLVGQGGTDTQYF. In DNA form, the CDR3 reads TGTGCCAGCAGCTTAGTCGGGCAGGGTGGTACAGATACGCAGTATTTT.

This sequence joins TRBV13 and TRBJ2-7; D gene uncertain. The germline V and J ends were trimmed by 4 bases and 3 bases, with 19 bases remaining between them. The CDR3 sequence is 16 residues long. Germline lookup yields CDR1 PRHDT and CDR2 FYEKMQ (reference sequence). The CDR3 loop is CASSSLQADSGYEQYF. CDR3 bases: TGTGCCAGCAGCTCCCTTCAGGCAGATTCTGGCTACGAGCAGTACTTC.

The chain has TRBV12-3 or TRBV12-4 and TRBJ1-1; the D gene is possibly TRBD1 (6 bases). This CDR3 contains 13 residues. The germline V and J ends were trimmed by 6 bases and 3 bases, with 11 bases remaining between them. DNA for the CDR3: TGTGCCAGCAGCCAAGGGGGTTACACTGAAGCTTTCTTT. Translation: CASSQGGYTEAFF.

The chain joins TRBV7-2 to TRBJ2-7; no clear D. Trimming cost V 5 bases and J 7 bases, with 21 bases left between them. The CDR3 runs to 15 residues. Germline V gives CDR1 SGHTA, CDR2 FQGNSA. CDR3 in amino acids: CASSPSRGFLREQYF. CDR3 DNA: TGTGCCAGCAGCCCAAGTCGAGGATTTTTACGGGAGCAGTACTTC.